Listed below are T cell receptor beta chains from one sample, sequenced in a study of cytomegalovirus exposure and HLA in healthy donors. Sequencing used immunoSEQ multiplex PCR; TCRdb keeps in-frame clones, though not all of them. The sample lists about 98,000 clones; more than 85% were seen once. The specimen sequenced was PBMCs. These receptors all stem from a man between 18 and 29 years old in good health and CMV-seropositive. Both conserved end residues are trimmed from each CDR3. Fields, in order: J gene, CDR3 length, V gene, CDR3 protein.

TRBJ2-3,12,TRBV7-2,ASSRDSSTDTQY
TRBJ2-6,13,TRBV27,ASRDSLTGANVLT
TRBJ2-2,13,TRBV19,ASSGLARNTGELF
TRBJ2-7,12,TRBV6-1,ASSESTSSYEQY
TRBJ1-4,14,TRBV7-2,ASSPGQGAANEKLF
TRBJ2-3,13,TRBV28,ASTIGLAGTDTQY
TRBJ2-1,14,TRBV5-4,ASSLGSLSSYNEQF
TRBJ1-5,11,TRBV7-2,ASSWAFNQPQH
TRBJ1-1,13,TRBV5-4,ASSLEIAQPVEAF
TRBJ2-2,14,TRBV9,ASSGQTGLVSGELF
TRBJ2-1,13,TRBV6-5,ASSYLTRRYNEQF
TRBJ1-1,13,TRBV5-3,ARSLPGPINTEAF
TRBJ2-3,15,TRBV7-9,ASSLGVGGPNTDTQY
TRBJ2-1,13,TRBV5-6,ASFEGTSEYNEQF
TRBJ2-1,12,TRBV13,ASSWGLGYNEQF
TRBJ2-5,12,TRBV11-3,ASSRRTVQETQY
TRBJ1-5,13,TRBV19,ASNRDYNSNQPQH
TRBJ2-1,13,TRBV9,ASSVGGVDNNEQF
TRBJ2-7,11,TRBV14,ASSSGGAYEQY
TRBJ1-5,12,TRBV19,ASSISGSNQPQH
TRBJ2-1,15,TRBV4-1,ASSQDPLAGLTNEQF
TRBJ2-7,11,TRBV25-1,ASSVQGAYEQY
TRBJ2-7,14,TRBV4-2,ASSPSASSGSYEQY
TRBJ2-5,14,TRBV29-1,SVALLAGGKKETQY
TRBJ2-7,12,TRBV2,ASKLTGQPNEQY
TRBJ1-2,13,TRBV5-5,ASSLEGRVVFGYT
TRBJ2-1,14,TRBV5-5,ASSLASRATGDEQF
TRBJ2-7,10,TRBV29-1,SVVTGPPEQY
TRBJ2-7,12,TRBV6-5,ASNRDRGRYEQY
TRBJ1-2,12,TRBV19,ASGPRTGLYGYT
TRBJ2-1,11,TRBV7-7,ASSITEDNEQF
TRBJ2-1,12,TRBV9,ASSVLPSENEQF
TRBJ2-7,10,TRBV11-1,ASSPPSYEQY
TRBJ2-1,14,TRBV5-4,ASSFILAGGYNEQF
TRBJ2-1,10,TRBV6-5,ASSSTDNEQF
TRBJ1-4,11,TRBV4-3,ASSQDRGEKLF
TRBJ2-2,13,TRBV25-1,ASSNPGVGDGELF
TRBJ2-3,14,TRBV7-2,ASSLVGGVSTDTQY
TRBJ1-1,13,TRBV15,ATSRVGGADTEAF